Sequencing of this TCR beta chain was carried out in a study of cytomegalovirus exposure and HLA in healthy donors. Germline V gene lookup returns CDR1 SGHDT and CDR2 YYEEEE. The CDR3 sequence is 16 residues long. J lost 7 bases, V lost 4 bases, and 14 bases had no gene match. 60 Vbeta and 13 Jbeta primers were used in PCR. In the original workflow: Later, some 75 million unique TCR beta chains were counted in an analysis, and roughly 11 million of them were shared. Using immunoSEQ multiplex PCR, the repertoire was profiled, and TCRdb retains in-frame clones only, with some absent. V and J calls and clone size are as listed in that table; D and trimming were resolved from the DNA. Recorded for this sample: around 130,000 clones.

The sequence was collected from a woman aged 55-69 years in good health and CMV-seronegative. This chain links TRBV5-6 with TRBJ2-7, with 10 bases fitting TRBD1. The sample comprised PBMCs. In DNA, the CDR3 is TGTGCCAGCAGCCCCCGCGGGACAGGGGACCTCTTAGAGCAGTACTTC. Amino acid sequence: CASSPRGTGDLLEQYF.